This T cell receptor beta chain was retrieved from a study of beta chain features in type 1 diabetes. Study outcomes and limitations: The naive, central memory and Treg TCRB repertoires looked more alike in patients than they did in healthy donors. TCRB CDR3s were moderately but significantly shorter in Type 1 diabetes patients in all four CD4+ subsets.

In regard to this clone: Its target is unknown.

Sequencing targeted expressed TCRB transcripts, as all isolated RNA had been reverse transcribed. Only in-frame clones appear in the TCRdb table, and some are missing; sequencing was by immunoSEQ multiplex PCR. The sample lists hundreds of thousands of clones, roughly an eighth occurring once. The junction had 5 bases not matched to a gene; V was cut back by 4 bases and J by 3 bases. The V gene's germline CDR1 is SGHRS and CDR2 YFSETQ. This CDR3 spans 14 amino acids. Without exception, sorted populations had purity beyond 95%. The receptor's source is a woman aged 40 to 50 in good health. Material: naive CD4+ T cells from blood. This sequence joins TRBV5-1 and TRBJ1-2, with 8 bases that match TRBD1. CDR3 sequence: CASSRQGLDYGYTF. For the CDR3, the DNA is TGCGCCAGCAGCCGACAGGGGTTGGACTATGGCTACACCTTC.